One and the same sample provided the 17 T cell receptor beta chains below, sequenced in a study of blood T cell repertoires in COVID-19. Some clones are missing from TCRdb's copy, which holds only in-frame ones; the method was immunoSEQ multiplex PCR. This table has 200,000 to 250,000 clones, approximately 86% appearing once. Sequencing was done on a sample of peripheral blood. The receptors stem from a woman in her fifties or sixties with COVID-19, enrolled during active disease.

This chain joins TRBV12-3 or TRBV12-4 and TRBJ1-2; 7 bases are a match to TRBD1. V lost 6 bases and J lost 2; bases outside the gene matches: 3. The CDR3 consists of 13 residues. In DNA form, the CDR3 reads TGTGCCAGCAGCTCGGACAGGAACTATGGCTACACCTTC. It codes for CASSSDRNYGYTF.

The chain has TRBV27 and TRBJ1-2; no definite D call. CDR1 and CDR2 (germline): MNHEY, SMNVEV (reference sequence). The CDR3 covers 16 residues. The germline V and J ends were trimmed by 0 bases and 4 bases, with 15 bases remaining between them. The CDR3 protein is CASSLSRASGPYGYTF. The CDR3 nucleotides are TGTGCCAGCAGTTTATCGCGGGCCTCAGGACCCTATGGCTACACCTTC.

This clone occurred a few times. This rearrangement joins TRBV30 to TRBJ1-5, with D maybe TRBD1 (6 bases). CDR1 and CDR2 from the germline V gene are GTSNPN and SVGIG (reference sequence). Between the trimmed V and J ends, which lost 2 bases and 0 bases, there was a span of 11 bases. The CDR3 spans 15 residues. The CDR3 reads CAWSIHRDSNQPQHF. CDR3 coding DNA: TGTGCCTGGAGTATTCACAGGGATAGCAATCAGCCCCAGCATTTT.

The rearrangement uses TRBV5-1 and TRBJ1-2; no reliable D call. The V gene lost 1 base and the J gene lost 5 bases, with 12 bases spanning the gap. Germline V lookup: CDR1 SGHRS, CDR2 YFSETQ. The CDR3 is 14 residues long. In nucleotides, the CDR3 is TGCGCCAGCAGCTTGACCCCTACGGGTTATGGCTACACCTTC. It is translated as CASSLTPTGYGYTF.

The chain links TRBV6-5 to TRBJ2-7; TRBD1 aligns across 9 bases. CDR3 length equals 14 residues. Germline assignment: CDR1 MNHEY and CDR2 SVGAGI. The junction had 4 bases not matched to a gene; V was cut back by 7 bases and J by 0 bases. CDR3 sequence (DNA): TGTGCCAGCATCGGACAGGGGAGCTCCTACGAGCAGTACGTC. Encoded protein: CASIGQGSSYEQYV.

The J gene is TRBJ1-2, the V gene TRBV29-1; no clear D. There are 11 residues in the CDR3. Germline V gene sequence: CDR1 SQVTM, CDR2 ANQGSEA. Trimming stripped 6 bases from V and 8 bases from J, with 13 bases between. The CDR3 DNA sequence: TGCAGCGTAGAGGGAGGTAAAGGCTACACCTTC. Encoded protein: CSVEGGKGYTF.

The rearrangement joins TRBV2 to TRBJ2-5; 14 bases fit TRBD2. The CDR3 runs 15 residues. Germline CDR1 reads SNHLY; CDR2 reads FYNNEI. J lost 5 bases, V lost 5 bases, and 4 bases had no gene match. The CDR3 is CASSHGLAGGETQYF. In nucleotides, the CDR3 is TGTGCCAGCAGTCATGGACTAGCGGGGGGTGAGACCCAGTACTTC.

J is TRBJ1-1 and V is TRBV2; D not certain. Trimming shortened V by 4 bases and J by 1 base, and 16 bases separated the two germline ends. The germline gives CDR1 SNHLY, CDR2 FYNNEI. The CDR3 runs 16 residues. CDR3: CASSVSRGLPNTEAFF. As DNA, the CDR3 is TGTGCCAGCAGTGTAAGCAGAGGGCTCCCGAACACTGAAGCTTTCTTT.

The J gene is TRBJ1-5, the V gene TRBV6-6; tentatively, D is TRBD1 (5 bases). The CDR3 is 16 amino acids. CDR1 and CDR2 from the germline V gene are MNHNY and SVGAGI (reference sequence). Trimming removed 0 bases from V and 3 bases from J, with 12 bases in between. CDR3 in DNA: TGTGCCAGCAGTTACTCGGTTGGGGGGGACAATCAGCCCCAGCATTTT. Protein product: CASSYSVGGDNQPQHF.

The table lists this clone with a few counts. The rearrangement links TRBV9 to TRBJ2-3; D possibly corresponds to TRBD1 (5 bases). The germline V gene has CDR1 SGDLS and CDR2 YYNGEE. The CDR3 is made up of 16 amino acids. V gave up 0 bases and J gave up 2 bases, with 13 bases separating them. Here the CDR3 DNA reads TGTGCCAGCAGCGTAGGGGCGACAGTCTCCACAGATACGCAGTATTTT. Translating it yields CASSVGATVSTDTQYF.

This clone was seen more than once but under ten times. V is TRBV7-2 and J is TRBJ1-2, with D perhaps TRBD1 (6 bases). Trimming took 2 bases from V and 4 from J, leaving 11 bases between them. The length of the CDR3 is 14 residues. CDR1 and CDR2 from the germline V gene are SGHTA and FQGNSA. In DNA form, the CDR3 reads TGTGCCAGCAGCTTAACAGGGATAGGCTATGGCTACACCTTC. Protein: CASSLTGIGYGYTF. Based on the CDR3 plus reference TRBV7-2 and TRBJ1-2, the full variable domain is GAGVSQSPSNKVTEKGKDVELRCDPISGHTALYWYRQSLGQGLEFLIYFQGNSAPDKSGLPSDRFSAERTGGSVSTLTIQRTQQEDSAVYLCASSLTGIGYGYTFGSGTRLTVV.

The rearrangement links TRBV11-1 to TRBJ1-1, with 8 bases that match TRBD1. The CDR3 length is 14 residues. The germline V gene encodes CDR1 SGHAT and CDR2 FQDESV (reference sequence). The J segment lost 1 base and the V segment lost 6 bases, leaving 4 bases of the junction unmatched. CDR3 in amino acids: CASRQTGANTEAFF. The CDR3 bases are TGTGCCAGCAGGCAGACAGGGGCGAACACTGAAGCTTTCTTT.

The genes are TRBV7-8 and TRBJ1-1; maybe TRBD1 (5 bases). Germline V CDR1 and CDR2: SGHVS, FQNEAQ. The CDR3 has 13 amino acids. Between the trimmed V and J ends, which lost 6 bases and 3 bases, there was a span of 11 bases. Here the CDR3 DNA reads TGTGCCAGCAGGCGCAGGGAGGACACTGAAGCTTTCTTT. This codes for CASRRREDTEAFF.

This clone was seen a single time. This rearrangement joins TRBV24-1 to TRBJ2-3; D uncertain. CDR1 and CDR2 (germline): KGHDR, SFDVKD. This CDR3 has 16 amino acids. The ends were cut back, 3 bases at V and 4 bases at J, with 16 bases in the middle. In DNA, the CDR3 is TGTGCCACCAGTGATGCCCCCCTTAGTGCCCCAGATACGCAGTATTTT. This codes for CATSDAPLSAPDTQYF.

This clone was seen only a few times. The CDR3 nucleotides are TGTGCCAGTAGTGGACGGACAGGGGGCAATCAGCCCCAGCATTTT. Amino acid sequence: CASSGRTGGNQPQHF. This chain joins TRBV19 and TRBJ1-5; 9 bases are a match to TRBD1. V was pared by 5 bases and J by 2 bases, with 4 bases of the junction left unmatched. The CDR3 has 15 amino acids. Germline V lookup: CDR1 LNHDA, CDR2 SQIVND (reference sequence).

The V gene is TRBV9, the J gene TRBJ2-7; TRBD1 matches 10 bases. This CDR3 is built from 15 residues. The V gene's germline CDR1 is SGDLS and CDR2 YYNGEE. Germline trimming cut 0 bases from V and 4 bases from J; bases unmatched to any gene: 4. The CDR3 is CASSVAGTGEYEQYF. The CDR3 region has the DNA TGTGCCAGCAGCGTAGCCGGGACAGGGGAATACGAGCAGTACTTC.

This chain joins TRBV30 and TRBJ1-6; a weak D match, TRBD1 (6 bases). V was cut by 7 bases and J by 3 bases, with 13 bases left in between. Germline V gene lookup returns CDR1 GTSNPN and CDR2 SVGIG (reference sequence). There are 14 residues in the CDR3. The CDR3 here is CASGDTFYNSPLHF. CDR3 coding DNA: TGTGCCTCAGGGGATACATTCTATAATTCACCCCTCCACTTT.